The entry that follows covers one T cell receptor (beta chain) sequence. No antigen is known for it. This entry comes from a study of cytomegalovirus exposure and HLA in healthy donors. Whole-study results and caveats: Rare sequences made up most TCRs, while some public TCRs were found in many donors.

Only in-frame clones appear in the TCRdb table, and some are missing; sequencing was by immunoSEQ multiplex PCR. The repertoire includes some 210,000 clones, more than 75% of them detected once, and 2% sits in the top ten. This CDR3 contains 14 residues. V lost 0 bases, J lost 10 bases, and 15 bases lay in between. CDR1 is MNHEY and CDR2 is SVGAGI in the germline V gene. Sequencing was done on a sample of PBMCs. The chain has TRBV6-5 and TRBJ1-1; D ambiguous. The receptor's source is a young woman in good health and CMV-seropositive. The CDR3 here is CASSYSRSSTRAFF. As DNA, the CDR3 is TGTGCCAGCAGTTACTCGAGGTCCTCCACACGAGCTTTCTTT.